Given below is one T cell receptor (beta chain) in context. These data are taken from a study of blood T cell repertoires in COVID-19. Study-wide context: COVID-19 samples collected from the United States, Italy and Spain covered acute and convalescent phases. From T cells, B-cell-depleted T cells, or PBMCs came the material, which was cDNA or gDNA.

How the authors handled the data: Reference gene primer amplification gave nucleated cell count estimates. The data were produced by immunoSEQ multiplex PCR, yet TCRdb's version contains in-frame clones alone and is incomplete. V and J calls plus clone size are reproduced from that table; the DNA served to infer D and trimming. The sample consists of tens of thousands of clones, 80% of them appearing once. The TCR originated in an elderly woman with acute or convalescent COVID-19. Sequences were obtained from peripheral blood.

The CDR3 DNA is TGTGCCAGCAGCCAAGATGAGGGACTAGCGGGACAGCAGTACTTC. Its translation is CASSQDEGLAGQQYF. The J gene is TRBJ2-7, the V gene TRBV4-2; 13 nucleotides line up with TRBD2. The CDR3 is made up of 15 amino acids. CDR1 and CDR2 (germline): LGHNA, YNFKEQ. Trimming removed 0 bases from V and 8 bases from J; junction bases left unmatched: 4.